Sequencing of this TCR beta chain was carried out in a study of OX40 agonist ivuxolimab in advanced cancers. For the study at large: It was ivuxolimab, an agonistic anti-OX40 (CD134) antibody, that patients were treated with. The mean age was roughly 60 years, ranging from roughly 23 to 80, with approximately 85% of participants male. People who had prior anti-PD-1, anti-PD-L1 or anti-CTLA-4 therapy could take part, and 40% had some.

Measured with immunoSEQ multiplex PCR; TCRdb has only the in-frame clones, and not every one. The sample records approximately 130,000 clones, approximately 94% being singletons. Autoimmune disease history or systemic immunosuppression meant exclusion. Trimming took 7 bases from V and 5 from J; bases not matched to a gene: 14. The CDR3 has 16 residues. The germline CDR1 and CDR2 sequences are MDHEN and SYDVKM. The J gene is TRBJ2-5, the V gene TRBV28; TRBD2 matches at 9 bases. Material: CD4+ or CD8+ T cells sorted from blood, obtained in a trial of the OX40 agonist ivuxolimab. This sequence originates from an adult with an advanced solid tumor such as melanoma, head and neck, liver or kidney cancer. The CDR3 DNA sequence: TGTGCCAGCAACCTAGCGGGAATGGGTCAAAGGGAGACCCAGTACTTC. Protein sequence: CASNLAGMGQRETQYF.